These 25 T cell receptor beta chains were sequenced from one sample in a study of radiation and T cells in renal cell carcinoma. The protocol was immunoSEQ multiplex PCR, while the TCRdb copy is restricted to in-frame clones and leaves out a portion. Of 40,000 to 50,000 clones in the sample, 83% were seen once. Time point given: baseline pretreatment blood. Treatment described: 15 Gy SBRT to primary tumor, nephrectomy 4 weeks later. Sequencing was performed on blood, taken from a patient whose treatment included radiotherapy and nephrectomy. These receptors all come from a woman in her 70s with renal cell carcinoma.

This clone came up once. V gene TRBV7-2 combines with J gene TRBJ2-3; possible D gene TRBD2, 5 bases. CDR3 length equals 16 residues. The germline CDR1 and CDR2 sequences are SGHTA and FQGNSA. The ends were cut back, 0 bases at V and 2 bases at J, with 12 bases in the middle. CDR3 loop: CASSLAFGLPTDTQYF. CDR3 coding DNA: TGTGCCAGCAGCTTAGCCTTTGGACTCCCCACAGATACGCAGTATTTT. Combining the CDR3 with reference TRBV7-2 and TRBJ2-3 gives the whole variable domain GAGVSQSPSNKVTEKGKDVELRCDPISGHTALYWYRQSLGQGLEFLIYFQGNSAPDKSGLPSDRFSAERTGGSVSTLTIQRTQQEDSAVYLCASSLAFGLPTDTQYFGPGTRLTVL.

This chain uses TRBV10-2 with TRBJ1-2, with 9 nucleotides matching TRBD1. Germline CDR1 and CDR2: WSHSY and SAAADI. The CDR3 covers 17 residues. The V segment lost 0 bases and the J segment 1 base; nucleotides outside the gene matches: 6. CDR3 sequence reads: CASSESNSGQGNYGYTF. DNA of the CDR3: TGCGCCAGCAGTGAGTCGAACTCGGGACAGGGTAACTATGGCTACACCTTC.

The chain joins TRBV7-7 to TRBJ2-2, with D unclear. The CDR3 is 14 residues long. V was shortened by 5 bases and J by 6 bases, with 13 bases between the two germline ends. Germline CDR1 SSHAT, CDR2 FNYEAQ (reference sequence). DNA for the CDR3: TGTGCCAGCAGCAGCCGCCCTGAGGCCGGGGAGCTGTTTTTT. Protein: CASSSRPEAGELFF.

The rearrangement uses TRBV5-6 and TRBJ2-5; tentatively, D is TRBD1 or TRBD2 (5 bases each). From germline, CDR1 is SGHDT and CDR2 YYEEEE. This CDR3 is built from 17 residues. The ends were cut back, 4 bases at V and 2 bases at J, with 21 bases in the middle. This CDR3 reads CASSPASGGTLQETQYF. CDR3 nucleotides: TGTGCCAGCAGCCCCGCGAGTGGGGGAACACTACAAGAGACCCAGTACTTC.

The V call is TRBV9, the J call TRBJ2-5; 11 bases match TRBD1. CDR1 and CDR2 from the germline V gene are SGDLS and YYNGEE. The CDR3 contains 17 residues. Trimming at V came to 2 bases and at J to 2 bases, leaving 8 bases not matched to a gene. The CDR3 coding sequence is TGTGCCAGCAGCGTTGAACCGGGACAGGGGGGACAAGAGACCCAGTACTTC. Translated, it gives CASSVEPGQGGQETQYF. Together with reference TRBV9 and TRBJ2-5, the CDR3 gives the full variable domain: DSGVTQTPKHLITATGQRVTLRCSPRSGDLSVYWYQQSLDQGLQFLIQYYNGEERAKGNILERFSAQQFPDLHSELNLSSLELGDSALYFCASSVEPGQGGQETQYFGPGTRLLVL.

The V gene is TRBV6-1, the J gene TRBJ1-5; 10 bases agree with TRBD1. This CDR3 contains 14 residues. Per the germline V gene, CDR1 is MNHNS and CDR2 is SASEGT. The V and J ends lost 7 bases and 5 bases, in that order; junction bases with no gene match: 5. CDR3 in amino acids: CASTLGQGDQPQHF. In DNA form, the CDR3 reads TGTGCCAGCACCCTCGGACAGGGGGATCAGCCCCAGCATTTT.

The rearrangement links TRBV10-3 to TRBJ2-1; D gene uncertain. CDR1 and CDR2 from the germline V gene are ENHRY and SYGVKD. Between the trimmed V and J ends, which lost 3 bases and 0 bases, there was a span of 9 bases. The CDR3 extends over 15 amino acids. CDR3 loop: CAISDPQSSYNEQFF. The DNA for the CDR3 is TGTGCCATCAGTGATCCTCAAAGCTCCTACAATGAGCAGTTCTTC.

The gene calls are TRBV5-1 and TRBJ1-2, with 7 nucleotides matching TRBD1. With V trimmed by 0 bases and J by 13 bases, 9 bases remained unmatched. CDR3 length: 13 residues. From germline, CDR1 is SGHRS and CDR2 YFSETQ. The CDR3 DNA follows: TGCGCCAGCAGCTTGGCCGAGACAGGGCAGCGCACCTTC. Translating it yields CASSLAETGQRTF.

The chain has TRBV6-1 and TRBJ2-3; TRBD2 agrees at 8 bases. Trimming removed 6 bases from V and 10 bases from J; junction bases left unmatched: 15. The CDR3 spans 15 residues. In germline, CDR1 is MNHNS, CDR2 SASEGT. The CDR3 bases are TGTGCCAGCAGGTGGGAGGTGATGGCGGGAGGTTCGCAGTATTTT. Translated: CASRWEVMAGGSQYF.

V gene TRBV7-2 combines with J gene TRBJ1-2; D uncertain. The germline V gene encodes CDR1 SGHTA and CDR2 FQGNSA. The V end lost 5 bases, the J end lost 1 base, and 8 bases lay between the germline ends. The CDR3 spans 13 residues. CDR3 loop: CASSPDGNYGYTF. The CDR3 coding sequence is TGTGCCAGCAGCCCGGACGGTAACTATGGCTACACCTTC. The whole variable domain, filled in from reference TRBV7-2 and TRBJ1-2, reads GAGVSQSPSNKVTEKGKDVELRCDPISGHTALYWYRQSLGQGLEFLIYFQGNSAPDKSGLPSDRFSAERTGGSVSTLTIQRTQQEDSAVYLCASSPDGNYGYTFGSGTRLTVV.

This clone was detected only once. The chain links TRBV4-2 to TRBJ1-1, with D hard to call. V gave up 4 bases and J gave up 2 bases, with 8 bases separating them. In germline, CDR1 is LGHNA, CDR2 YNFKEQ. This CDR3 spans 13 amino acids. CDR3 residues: CASSRNSNTEAFF. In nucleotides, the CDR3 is TGTGCCAGCAGCCGGAACTCTAACACTGAAGCTTTCTTT.

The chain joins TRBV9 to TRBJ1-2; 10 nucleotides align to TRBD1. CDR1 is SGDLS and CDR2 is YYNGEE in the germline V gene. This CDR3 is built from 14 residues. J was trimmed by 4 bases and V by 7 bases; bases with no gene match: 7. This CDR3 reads CASGRTGGFYGYTF. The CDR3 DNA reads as TGTGCCAGCGGACGGACAGGGGGTTTCTATGGCTACACCTTC. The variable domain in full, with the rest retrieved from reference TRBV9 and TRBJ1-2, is DSGVTQTPKHLITATGQRVTLRCSPRSGDLSVYWYQQSLDQGLQFLIQYYNGEERAKGNILERFSAQQFPDLHSELNLSSLELGDSALYFCASGRTGGFYGYTFGSGTRLTVV.

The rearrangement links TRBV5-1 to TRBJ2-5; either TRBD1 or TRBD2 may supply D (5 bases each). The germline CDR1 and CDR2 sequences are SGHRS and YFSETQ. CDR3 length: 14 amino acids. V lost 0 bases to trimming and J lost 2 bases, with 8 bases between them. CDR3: CASSLAGRQETQYF. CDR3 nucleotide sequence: TGCGCCAGCAGCTTGGCAGGGAGACAAGAGACCCAGTACTTC.

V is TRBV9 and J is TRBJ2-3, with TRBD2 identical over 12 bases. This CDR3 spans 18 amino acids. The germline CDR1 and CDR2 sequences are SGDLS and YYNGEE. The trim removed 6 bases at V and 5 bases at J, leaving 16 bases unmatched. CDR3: CASIPARSSGGAGDTQYF. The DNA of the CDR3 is TGTGCCAGCATCCCCGCCCGGTCTAGCGGGGGGGCGGGAGATACGCAGTATTTT.

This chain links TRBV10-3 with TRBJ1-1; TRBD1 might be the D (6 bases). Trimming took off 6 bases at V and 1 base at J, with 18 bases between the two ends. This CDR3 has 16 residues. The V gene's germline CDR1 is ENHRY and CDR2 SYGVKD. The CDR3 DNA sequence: TGTGCCATCAGCCCCGCCGGGGGGCGGGGGAACACTGAAGCTTTCTTT. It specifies CAISPAGGRGNTEAFF.

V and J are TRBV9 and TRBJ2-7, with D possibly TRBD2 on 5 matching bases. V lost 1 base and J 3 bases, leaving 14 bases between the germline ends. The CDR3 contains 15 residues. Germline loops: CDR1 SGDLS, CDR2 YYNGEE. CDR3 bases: TGTGCCAGCAGCGTATCGGAGGAGATTGGCTACGAGCAGTACTTC. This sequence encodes CASSVSEEIGYEQYF. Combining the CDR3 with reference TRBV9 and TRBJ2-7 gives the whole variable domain DSGVTQTPKHLITATGQRVTLRCSPRSGDLSVYWYQQSLDQGLQFLIQYYNGEERAKGNILERFSAQQFPDLHSELNLSSLELGDSALYFCASSVSEEIGYEQYFGPGTRLTVT.

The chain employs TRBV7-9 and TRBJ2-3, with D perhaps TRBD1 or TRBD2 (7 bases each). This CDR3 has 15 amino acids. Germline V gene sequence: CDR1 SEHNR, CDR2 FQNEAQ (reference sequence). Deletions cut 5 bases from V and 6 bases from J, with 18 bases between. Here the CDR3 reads CASSPQGGALDTQYF. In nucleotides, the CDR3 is TGTGCCAGCAGCCCCCAGGGGGGGGCGCTGGATACGCAGTATTTT.

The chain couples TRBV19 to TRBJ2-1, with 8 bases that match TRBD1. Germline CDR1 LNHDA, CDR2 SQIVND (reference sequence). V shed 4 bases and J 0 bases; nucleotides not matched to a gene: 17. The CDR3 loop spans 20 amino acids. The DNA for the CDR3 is TGTGCCAGTAGTAGGAAAGGACAGGGCGAAAAGATTAGCTCCTACAATGAGCAGTTCTTC. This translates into CASSRKGQGEKISSYNEQFF.

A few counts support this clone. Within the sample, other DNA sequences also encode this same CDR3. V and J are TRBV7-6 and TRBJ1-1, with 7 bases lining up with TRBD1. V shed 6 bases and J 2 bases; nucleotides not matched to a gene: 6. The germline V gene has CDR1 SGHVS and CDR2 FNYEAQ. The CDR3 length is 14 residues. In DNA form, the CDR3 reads TGTGCCAGCAGTCGGGACAGCCTCAACACTGAAGCTTTCTTT. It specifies CASSRDSLNTEAFF. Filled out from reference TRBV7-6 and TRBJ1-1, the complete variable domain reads GAGVSQSPRYKVTKRGQDVALRCDPISGHVSLYWYRQALGQGPEFLTYFNYEAQQDKSGLPNDRFSAERPEGSISTLTIQRTEQRDSAMYRCASSRDSLNTEAFFGQGTRLTVV.

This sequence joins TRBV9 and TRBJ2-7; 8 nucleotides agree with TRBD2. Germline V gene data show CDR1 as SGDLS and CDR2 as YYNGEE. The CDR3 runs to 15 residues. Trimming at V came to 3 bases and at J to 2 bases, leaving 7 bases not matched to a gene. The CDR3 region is CASSATSGTTYEQYF. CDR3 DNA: TGTGCCAGCAGCGCTACTAGCGGTACAACCTACGAGCAGTACTTC. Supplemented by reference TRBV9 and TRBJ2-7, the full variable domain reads DSGVTQTPKHLITATGQRVTLRCSPRSGDLSVYWYQQSLDQGLQFLIQYYNGEERAKGNILERFSAQQFPDLHSELNLSSLELGDSALYFCASSATSGTTYEQYFGPGTRLTVT.

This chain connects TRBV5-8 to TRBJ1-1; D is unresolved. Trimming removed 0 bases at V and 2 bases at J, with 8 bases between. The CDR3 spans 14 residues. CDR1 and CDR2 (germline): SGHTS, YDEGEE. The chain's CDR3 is CASSLGQSNTEAFF. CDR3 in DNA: TGTGCCAGCAGCTTGGGGCAATCAAACACTGAAGCTTTCTTT.

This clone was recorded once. The CDR3: CASTQGWNYGYTF. The CDR3, as DNA: TGTGCCAGCACTCAAGGGTGGAACTATGGCTACACCTTC. The rearrangement uses TRBV6-5 and TRBJ1-2; D remains unclear. The CDR3 extends over 13 amino acids. Looked up from germline, CDR1 is MNHEY and CDR2 is SVGAGI. The V end lost 7 bases, the J end lost 2 bases, and 11 bases lay between the germline ends.

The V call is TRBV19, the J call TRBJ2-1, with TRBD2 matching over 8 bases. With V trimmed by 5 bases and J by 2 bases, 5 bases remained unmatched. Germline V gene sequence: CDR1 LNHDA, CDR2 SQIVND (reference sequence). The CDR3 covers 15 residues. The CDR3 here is CASSRTSSAYNEQFF. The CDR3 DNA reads TGTGCCAGTAGTCGGACTAGCTCAGCCTACAATGAGCAGTTCTTC.

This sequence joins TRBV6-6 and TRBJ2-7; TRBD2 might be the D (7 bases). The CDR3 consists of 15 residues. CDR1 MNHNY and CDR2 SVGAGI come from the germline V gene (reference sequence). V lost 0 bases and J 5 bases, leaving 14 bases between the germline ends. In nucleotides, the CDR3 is TGTGCCAGCAGTTACTCGATGGCGGGGGCCCACGAGCAGTACTTC. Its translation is CASSYSMAGAHEQYF.

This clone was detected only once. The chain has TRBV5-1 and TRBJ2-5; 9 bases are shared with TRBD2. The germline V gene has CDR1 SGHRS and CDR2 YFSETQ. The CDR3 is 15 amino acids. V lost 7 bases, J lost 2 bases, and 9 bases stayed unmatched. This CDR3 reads CASDILAGRQETQYF. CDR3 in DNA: TGCGCCAGCGACATCCTAGCGGGGAGGCAAGAGACCCAGTACTTC.